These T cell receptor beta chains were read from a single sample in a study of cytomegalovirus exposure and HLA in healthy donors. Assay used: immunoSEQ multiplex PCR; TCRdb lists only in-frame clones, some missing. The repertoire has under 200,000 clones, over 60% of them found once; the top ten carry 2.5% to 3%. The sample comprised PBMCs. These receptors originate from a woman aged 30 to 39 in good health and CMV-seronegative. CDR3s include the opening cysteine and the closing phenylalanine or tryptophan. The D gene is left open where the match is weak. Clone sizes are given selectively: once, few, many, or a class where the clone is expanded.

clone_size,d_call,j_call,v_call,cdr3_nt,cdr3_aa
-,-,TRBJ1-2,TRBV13,TGTGCCAGCAGCGAGCGAGTCCTTTTTGGCTACACCTTC,CASSERVLFGYTF
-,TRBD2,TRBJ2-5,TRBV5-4,TGTGCCAGCAGCTTGGGAGCGGGGGGGCCCACGGAGACCCAGTACTTC,CASSLGAGGPTETQYF
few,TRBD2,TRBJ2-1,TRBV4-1,TGCGCCAGCAGCCAATTGATCGGCGACAAGCGGGGTTTCTTC,CASSQLIGDKRGFF
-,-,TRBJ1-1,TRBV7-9,TGTGCCAGCAGCTTAGCTACGGCGGTAGCCACTGAAGCTTTCTTT,CASSLATAVATEAFF
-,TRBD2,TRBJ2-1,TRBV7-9,TGTTCCAGCAGCTTAGTTCTAGCGGGAGCCAATGAGCAGTTCTTC,CSSSLVLAGANEQFF
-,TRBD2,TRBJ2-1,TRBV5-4,TGTGCCAGCAGCCCCGGGGATGGCGGGGGGCCCCTGGATGAGCAGTTCTTC,CASSPGDGGGPLDEQFF
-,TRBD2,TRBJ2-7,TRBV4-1,TGCGCCAGCAGCCAGACCGGGACTAACTACGAGCAGTACTTC,CASSQTGTNYEQYF
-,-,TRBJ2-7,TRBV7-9,TGTGCCAGCAGCTTAGCTAGGGGGTACGAGCAGTACTTC,CASSLARGYEQYF
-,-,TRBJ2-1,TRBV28,TGTGCCAGCAGAAAGTCCGGGACCTACAATGAGCAGTTCTTC,CASRKSGTYNEQFF
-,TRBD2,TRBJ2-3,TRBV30,TGTGCCTGGAGTGCCCTAGCGGGAGCCACAGATACGCAGTATTTT,CAWSALAGATDTQYF
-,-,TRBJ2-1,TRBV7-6,TGTGCCAGCAGTTTCTGGGGCTCCGACAATGAGCAGTTCTTC,CASSFWGSDNEQFF
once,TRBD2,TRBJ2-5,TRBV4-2,TGTGCCAGCAGCGGGGGGGACCAAGAGACCCAGTACTTC,CASSGGDQETQYF
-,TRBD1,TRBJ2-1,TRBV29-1,TGCAGCGTTGAAGTGTACGGGACAGGCGGTTGGGATGAGCAGTTCTTC,CSVEVYGTGGWDEQFF
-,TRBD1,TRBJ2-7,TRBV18,TGTGCCAGCTCACCGCCTGGGACAGGGGCCTACGAGCAGTACTTC,CASSPPGTGAYEQYF
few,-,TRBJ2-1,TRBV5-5,TGTGCCAGCAGCTGGGGGGACAGTCATGAGCAGTTCTTC,CASSWGDSHEQFF
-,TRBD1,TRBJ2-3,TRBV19,TGTGCCAGTAGTCGCGGGACAGGGTTGGATACGCAGTATTTT,CASSRGTGLDTQYF
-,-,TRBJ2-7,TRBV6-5,TGTGCCAGCAGTTACGCGTCGGCGGCCTACGAGCAGTACTTC,CASSYASAAYEQYF
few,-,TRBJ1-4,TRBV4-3,TGCGCCAGCAGCCAAACGGAGGGCTTTAGGGCTGAAAAACTGTTTTTT,CASSQTEGFRAEKLFF
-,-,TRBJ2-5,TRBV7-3,TGTGCCAGCAGCTTAGGGAGCGGCCAAGAGACCCAGTACTTC,CASSLGSGQETQYF
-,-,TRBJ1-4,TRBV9,TGTGCCAGCAGCGATCAGGATAATGAAAAACTGTTTTTT,CASSDQDNEKLFF
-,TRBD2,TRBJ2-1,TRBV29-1,TGCAGCGTTGATCGGGCTAGCGGGTTCTCCTACAATGAGCAGTTCTTC,CSVDRASGFSYNEQFF
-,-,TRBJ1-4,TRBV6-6,TGTGCCAGCAGTCCCGGAGGGGGGGCTGGGGAAAAACTGTTTTTT,CASSPGGGAGEKLFF
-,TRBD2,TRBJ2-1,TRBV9,TGTGCCAGCAGCGTAGTCGGGACTAGCTTCTACAATGAGCAGTTCTTC,CASSVVGTSFYNEQFF
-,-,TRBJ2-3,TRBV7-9,TGTGCCAGCAGCTTAGATCCCGGGATAGGAACAGATACGCAGTATTTT,CASSLDPGIGTDTQYF
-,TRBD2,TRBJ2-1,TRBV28,TGTGCCAGCAGTTCCCCTTTGGGTAGCGGGAGTGGGAGTCGTAATGAGCAGTTCTTC,CASSSPLGSGSGSRNEQFF
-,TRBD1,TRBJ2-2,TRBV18,TGTGCCAGCTCACTTTTGCGGACAGGGGTGTTCACCGGGGAGCTGTTTTTT,CASSLLRTGVFTGELFF
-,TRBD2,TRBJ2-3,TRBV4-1,TGCGCCAGCAGTACCCCGGTCGGGGACTACACAGATACGCAGTATTTT,CASSTPVGDYTDTQYF
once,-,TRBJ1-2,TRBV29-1,TGCAGCGTTGAGGGTGCAGGGAAACGCTATGGCTACACCTTC,CSVEGAGKRYGYTF
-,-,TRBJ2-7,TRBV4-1,TGCGCCAGCAGCCAAGTAGAAGGGGTCTCCTACGAGCAGTACTTC,CASSQVEGVSYEQYF
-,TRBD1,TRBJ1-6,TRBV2,TGTGCCAGCAGAGCAACAGGGGTAATGTATAATTCACCCCTCCACTTT,CASRATGVMYNSPLHF
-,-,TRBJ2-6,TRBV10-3,TGTGCCATCAGTGAGTCGAGGGCAGGACGTTCTGGGGCCAACGTCCTGACTTTC,CAISESRAGRSGANVLTF
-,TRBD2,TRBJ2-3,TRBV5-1,TGCGCCAGCAGCCCTCCCGGCGGGAGCCCAGATACGCAGTATTTT,CASSPPGGSPDTQYF
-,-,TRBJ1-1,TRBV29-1,TGCAGCGTTGAAGATTGGCTGAACACTGAAGCTTTCTTT,CSVEDWLNTEAFF
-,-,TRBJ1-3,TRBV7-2,TGTGCCAGCAGCTTAGGACAGGTTCGCTCTGGAAACACCATATATTTT,CASSLGQVRSGNTIYF
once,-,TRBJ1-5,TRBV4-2,TGTGCCAGCAGCCAAGAGGTGGCAGTGAATAGCAATCAGCCCCAGCATTTT,CASSQEVAVNSNQPQHF
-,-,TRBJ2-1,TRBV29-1,TGCAGCGTTGAAGATCGGTCAGGGGTTCTTGATGAGCAGTTCTTC,CSVEDRSGVLDEQFF
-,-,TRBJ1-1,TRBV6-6,TGTGCCAGCAGTTTGGACAGCCTGAACACTGAAGCTTTCTTT,CASSLDSLNTEAFF
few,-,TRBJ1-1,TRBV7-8,TGTGCCAGCAGCTTAGGAGGGAGGACTGAAGCTTTCTTT,CASSLGGRTEAFF
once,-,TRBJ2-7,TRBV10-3,TGTGCCATCAGTGACGCAGGCTCCTACGAGCAGTACTTC,CAISDAGSYEQYF
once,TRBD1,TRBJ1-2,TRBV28,TGTGCCAGCAGTTTAAACCGGGACAGCTATGGCTACACCTTC,CASSLNRDSYGYTF
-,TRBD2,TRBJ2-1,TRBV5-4,TGTGCCAGCAGTTTCGCTAGCGGGAGACTCAATGAGCAGTTCTTC,CASSFASGRLNEQFF
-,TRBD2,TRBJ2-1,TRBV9,TGTGCCAGCAGCGAGGGGCCAGTAGCGGGGCAGAATGAGCAGTTCTTC,CASSEGPVAGQNEQFF
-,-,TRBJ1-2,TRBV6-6,TGTGCCAGCAGTTACGGGAGTAGGACCGATTATGGCTACACCTTC,CASSYGSRTDYGYTF
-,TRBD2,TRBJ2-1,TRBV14,TGTGCCAGCAGCCCGACTAGCGGGGATATCCGGGAGCAGTTCTTC,CASSPTSGDIREQFF
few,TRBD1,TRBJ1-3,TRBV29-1,TGCAGCGTGAGAGACAGGGGGTCGGAAAACACCATATATTTT,CSVRDRGSENTIYF
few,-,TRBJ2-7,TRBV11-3,TGTGCCAGCAGCTCCAACAGGGATGGCGAGCAGTACTTC,CASSSNRDGEQYF
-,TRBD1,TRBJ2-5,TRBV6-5,TGTGCCAGCAGTTACTCCCAGGACCAGGGGGAAGAGACCCAGTACTTC,CASSYSQDQGEETQYF
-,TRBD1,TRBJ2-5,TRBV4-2,TGTGCCAGCAGCCAAGGGGGACAGGGTTCGAGGGAGACCCAGTACTTC,CASSQGGQGSRETQYF
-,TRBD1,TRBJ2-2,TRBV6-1,TGTGCCAGCAGGGGACAGTACACCGGGGAGCTGTTTTTT,CASRGQYTGELFF
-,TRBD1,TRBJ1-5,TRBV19,TGTGCCAGTAGTCCTCAGGGGGTACAGCCCCAGCATTTT,CASSPQGVQPQHF
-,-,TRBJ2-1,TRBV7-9,TGTGCCAGCGGTCAGGGGTGGATCAATGAGCAGTTCTTC,CASGQGWINEQFF
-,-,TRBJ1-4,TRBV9,TGTGCCAGCAGCGAGGCGGGGTCTAATGAAAAACTGTTTTTT,CASSEAGSNEKLFF
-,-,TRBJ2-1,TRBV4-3,TGCGCCAGCAGCCAAGATGGCTGGAGCAACTACAATGAGCAGTTCTTC,CASSQDGWSNYNEQFF